Listed below are T cell receptor beta chains from one sample, sequenced in a study of shared T cell receptors in the human thymus. The assay was immunoSEQ multiplex PCR, and TCRdb's table has in-frame clones only and misses some. The sample includes almost 550,000 clones, approximately 78% of them seen just once. The sample was also linked to a second study, of human thymus T cells.

Sequences were obtained from thymocytes. These receptors all come from a boy in the first two years of life with a congenital heart defect. Each CDR3 is given with its conserved first and last residue. Fields, in order: clone size, J gene, D gene, V gene, CDR3 DNA, CDR3 protein. D genes are given only for firm matches. Clone size is stated in some rows and not others, as once, few, many or a class when expanded.

clone size: NA
J gene: TRBJ2-7
D gene: NA
V gene: TRBV19
CDR3 DNA: TGTGCCAGTAGTATACCCGTATACGGGTCCGAGCAGTACTTC
CDR3 protein: CASSIPVYGSEQYF

clone size: NA
J gene: TRBJ1-3
D gene: TRBD1
V gene: TRBV11-2
CDR3 DNA: TGTGCCAGCAGCCCCAGACAGGGAAACTCTGGAAACACCATATATTTT
CDR3 protein: CASSPRQGNSGNTIYF

clone size: once
J gene: TRBJ2-7
D gene: NA
V gene: TRBV27
CDR3 DNA: TGTGCCAACAGGGTAGCGGCTACCTACGAGCAGTACTTC
CDR3 protein: CANRVAATYEQYF

clone size: NA
J gene: TRBJ2-1
D gene: NA
V gene: TRBV7-6
CDR3 DNA: TGTGCCAGCAGCTTACGGGGGTCCGAGTACAATGAGCAGTTCTTC
CDR3 protein: CASSLRGSEYNEQFF

clone size: NA
J gene: TRBJ1-3
D gene: NA
V gene: TRBV15
CDR3 DNA: TGTGCCACCAGCAGAGATGGAACAGGGACGGGAAACACCATATATTTT
CDR3 protein: CATSRDGTGTGNTIYF

clone size: NA
J gene: TRBJ1-5
D gene: NA
V gene: TRBV11-2
CDR3 DNA: TGTGCCAGCAGCTTAGATCCCCACTCCCCCAATCAGCCCCAGCATTTT
CDR3 protein: CASSLDPHSPNQPQHF

clone size: once
J gene: TRBJ2-3
D gene: NA
V gene: TRBV29-1
CDR3 DNA: TGCAGCTCGGCTAGCAGCGCCTCTAGCACAGATACGCAGTATTTT
CDR3 protein: CSSASSASSTDTQYF

clone size: NA
J gene: TRBJ2-7
D gene: NA
V gene: TRBV11-3
CDR3 DNA: TGTGCCAGCAGCTTAGGTGGGGACACCTACGAGCAGTACTTC
CDR3 protein: CASSLGGDTYEQYF

clone size: NA
J gene: TRBJ1-5
D gene: TRBD1
V gene: TRBV19
CDR3 DNA: TGTGCCAGTCGACAGGGGGGCTCGTATCAGCCCCAGCATTTT
CDR3 protein: CASRQGGSYQPQHF

clone size: NA
J gene: TRBJ2-5
D gene: NA
V gene: TRBV6-1
CDR3 DNA: TGTGCCAGCCGCAGAGAGACCCAGTACTTC
CDR3 protein: CASRRETQYF

clone size: NA
J gene: TRBJ2-7
D gene: TRBD2
V gene: TRBV27
CDR3 DNA: TGTGCCAGCAGTTTAAGCCCTTCAGCGGGAGCCTACGAGCAGTACTTC
CDR3 protein: CASSLSPSAGAYEQYF

clone size: NA
J gene: TRBJ1-4
D gene: TRBD1
V gene: TRBV4-1
CDR3 DNA: TGCGCCAGCAGCCAAGATCCCACCAGGGGGAGAGAAAAACTGTTTTTT
CDR3 protein: CASSQDPTRGREKLFF

clone size: NA
J gene: TRBJ2-7
D gene: TRBD2
V gene: TRBV7-9
CDR3 DNA: TGTGCCAGCAGCACACCCGGGACTAGAGCCTACGAGCAGTACTTC
CDR3 protein: CASSTPGTRAYEQYF

clone size: NA
J gene: TRBJ1-2
D gene: TRBD1
V gene: TRBV7-2
CDR3 DNA: TGTGCCAGCAGCTCCCGACAGGGGAGTAGAGGCTACACCTTC
CDR3 protein: CASSSRQGSRGYTF

clone size: NA
J gene: TRBJ2-6
D gene: NA
V gene: TRBV7-2
CDR3 DNA: TGTGCCAGCAGCTTAGGCCCCGGGGGGCACGTCCTGACTTTC
CDR3 protein: CASSLGPGGHVLTF

clone size: once
J gene: TRBJ2-7
D gene: TRBD2
V gene: TRBV6-5
CDR3 DNA: TGTGCCAGCAGTTACAAGCCTAGCGGGAGTTCCGAGCAGTACTTC
CDR3 protein: CASSYKPSGSSEQYF

clone size: NA
J gene: TRBJ2-1
D gene: NA
V gene: TRBV4-1
CDR3 DNA: TGCGCCAGCAGCCATTCCGGGGGTGGGAAGGATGAGCAGTTCTTC
CDR3 protein: CASSHSGGGKDEQFF

clone size: few
J gene: TRBJ1-1
D gene: NA
V gene: TRBV11-3
CDR3 DNA: TGTGCCAGCAGCCGAAACAGGAGTCTAGCTTTCTTT
CDR3 protein: CASSRNRSLAFF

clone size: NA
J gene: TRBJ2-7
D gene: NA
V gene: TRBV10-3
CDR3 DNA: TGTGCCATCAAAGACAGGTTCTCCTACGAGCAGTACTTC
CDR3 protein: CAIKDRFSYEQYF

clone size: NA
J gene: TRBJ2-7
D gene: TRBD1
V gene: TRBV15
CDR3 DNA: TGTGCCACCAGGGCCGACAGGGATGAGCAGTACTTC
CDR3 protein: CATRADRDEQYF

clone size: NA
J gene: TRBJ2-7
D gene: TRBD1
V gene: TRBV19
CDR3 DNA: TGTGCCAGTAGTATTGGGACAGAGTACGAGCAGTACTTC
CDR3 protein: CASSIGTEYEQYF

clone size: NA
J gene: TRBJ2-2
D gene: TRBD2
V gene: TRBV6-4
CDR3 DNA: TGTGCCAGCAGTGACTCGAAACCCGGCGTGCGGGAGGAGCACACCGGGGAGCTGTTTTTT
CDR3 protein: CASSDSKPGVREEHTGELFF

clone size: NA
J gene: TRBJ1-1
D gene: TRBD1
V gene: TRBV5-4
CDR3 DNA: TGTGCCAGCAGCTTGGGACAGGGTCGACCTGAAGCTTTCTTT
CDR3 protein: CASSLGQGRPEAFF

clone size: NA
J gene: TRBJ2-7
D gene: TRBD2
V gene: TRBV6-6
CDR3 DNA: TGTGCCAGCAGTTACCCTAGCGGGAGATGGCACGAGCAGTACTTC
CDR3 protein: CASSYPSGRWHEQYF

clone size: NA
J gene: TRBJ2-2
D gene: TRBD2
V gene: TRBV5-4
CDR3 DNA: TGTGCCAGCAGCTTGGGACTAGCGGGCGGGGAGCTGTTTTTT
CDR3 protein: CASSLGLAGGELFF

clone size: NA
J gene: TRBJ1-2
D gene: NA
V gene: TRBV10-3
CDR3 DNA: TGTGCCACCCCGACATTGGGTGACTATGGCTACACCTTC
CDR3 protein: CATPTLGDYGYTF

clone size: NA
J gene: TRBJ2-6
D gene: TRBD1
V gene: TRBV5-4
CDR3 DNA: TGTGCCAGCAGCCCTCCCGGACAGGGGGCGAGGGGGGCCAACGTCCTGACTTTC
CDR3 protein: CASSPPGQGARGANVLTF

clone size: once
J gene: TRBJ1-2
D gene: NA
V gene: TRBV7-8
CDR3 DNA: TGTGCCAGCAGCTTAGGTGGGCTAAGGGGCCTTAACTATGGCTACACCTTC
CDR3 protein: CASSLGGLRGLNYGYTF

clone size: NA
J gene: TRBJ2-3
D gene: NA
V gene: TRBV5-4
CDR3 DNA: TGTGCCAGCAGCCCTAAAGTTAGCGGAACTAGCACAGATACGCAGTATTTT
CDR3 protein: CASSPKVSGTSTDTQYF

clone size: NA
J gene: TRBJ1-1
D gene: NA
V gene: TRBV7-2
CDR3 DNA: TGTGCCAGCCCAGGGGAGCGCACTGAAGCTTTCTTT
CDR3 protein: CASPGERTEAFF

clone size: once
J gene: TRBJ2-1
D gene: TRBD1
V gene: TRBV5-4
CDR3 DNA: TGTGCCAGCAGCCCGGGCCCGACCGGGACAGGGCCCTACAATGAGCAGTTCTTC
CDR3 protein: CASSPGPTGTGPYNEQFF

clone size: few
J gene: TRBJ1-3
D gene: TRBD1
V gene: TRBV5-6
CDR3 DNA: TGTGCCAGCACCAACCAGGGGGCAGGAAACACCATATATTTT
CDR3 protein: CASTNQGAGNTIYF

clone size: NA
J gene: TRBJ2-1
D gene: TRBD2
V gene: TRBV15
CDR3 DNA: TGTGCCACCAGCAGGACTAGCGGGAGGGCCGACAATGAGCAGTTCTTC
CDR3 protein: CATSRTSGRADNEQFF

clone size: NA
J gene: TRBJ1-4
D gene: NA
V gene: TRBV6-1
CDR3 DNA: TGTGCCAGCAGTGAGGGCAGATCCTCGCGGGAGACTAATGAAAAACTGTTTTTT
CDR3 protein: CASSEGRSSRETNEKLFF

clone size: NA
J gene: TRBJ2-1
D gene: TRBD2
V gene: TRBV7-9
CDR3 DNA: TGTGCCAGCAGCTTAGGACCCCGACTAGCGGGATTTTACAATGAGCAGTTCTTC
CDR3 protein: CASSLGPRLAGFYNEQFF

clone size: NA
J gene: TRBJ2-7
D gene: NA
V gene: TRBV21-1
CDR3 DNA: TGTGCCAGCAGCAAACTTCAGGACACCTCCTACGAGCAGTACTTC
CDR3 protein: CASSKLQDTSYEQYF

clone size: NA
J gene: TRBJ1-1
D gene: NA
V gene: TRBV27
CDR3 DNA: TGTGCCAGCAGTTTATCCCCCCCGGAGGCGAACACTGAAGCTTTCTTT
CDR3 protein: CASSLSPPEANTEAFF

clone size: NA
J gene: TRBJ2-1
D gene: TRBD2
V gene: TRBV27
CDR3 DNA: TGTGCCAGCAGCCTTAGCGGGGGGCCTTACAATGAGCAGTTCTTC
CDR3 protein: CASSLSGGPYNEQFF

clone size: NA
J gene: TRBJ2-1
D gene: TRBD1
V gene: TRBV4-3
CDR3 DNA: TGCGCCAGCAGCCAAGATAGGGGACAGGTGCGACCGGACAATGAGCAGTTCTTC
CDR3 protein: CASSQDRGQVRPDNEQFF

clone size: NA
J gene: TRBJ2-7
D gene: TRBD2
V gene: TRBV27
CDR3 DNA: TGTGCCAGCAAATGGCGGGGGACCTACGAGCAGTACTTC
CDR3 protein: CASKWRGTYEQYF

clone size: NA
J gene: TRBJ2-7
D gene: TRBD2
V gene: TRBV6-5
CDR3 DNA: TGTGCCAACTTAGCGGGAGTCGTCTCCTACGAGCAGTACTTC
CDR3 protein: CANLAGVVSYEQYF

clone size: NA
J gene: TRBJ2-7
D gene: NA
V gene: TRBV7-8
CDR3 DNA: TGTGCCAGCAGCAGACCGGGACTCTCCCCCTACGAGCAGTACTTC
CDR3 protein: CASSRPGLSPYEQYF

clone size: NA
J gene: TRBJ2-3
D gene: TRBD1
V gene: TRBV5-6
CDR3 DNA: TGTGCCAGCAGCTTGGCTGGCCAGGGGGAGTCGTCAGATACGCAGTATTTT
CDR3 protein: CASSLAGQGESSDTQYF

clone size: NA
J gene: TRBJ1-5
D gene: NA
V gene: TRBV28
CDR3 DNA: TGTGCCAGCATAAAGTTCACAGGAAAAAGCAATCAGCCCCAGCATTTT
CDR3 protein: CASIKFTGKSNQPQHF

clone size: NA
J gene: TRBJ2-1
D gene: TRBD2
V gene: TRBV10-3
CDR3 DNA: TGTGCCATTACCCCTAGCGGGATCCACAATGAGCAGTTCTTC
CDR3 protein: CAITPSGIHNEQFF

clone size: NA
J gene: TRBJ2-3
D gene: TRBD2
V gene: TRBV29-1
CDR3 DNA: TGCAGCGTTGAATCTAGCGGCCCTGACCGTGATACGCAGTATTTT
CDR3 protein: CSVESSGPDRDTQYF

clone size: NA
J gene: TRBJ2-5
D gene: TRBD1
V gene: TRBV6-1
CDR3 DNA: TGTGCCAGCAGTGAGGCTTCGGCAGGGGGCTTGGATGAACAAGAGACCCAGTACTTC
CDR3 protein: CASSEASAGGLDEQETQYF

clone size: NA
J gene: TRBJ1-3
D gene: NA
V gene: TRBV30
CDR3 DNA: TGTGCCTGGAGTGTTGGCCAGGGAGGCTCTGGAAACACCATATATTTT
CDR3 protein: CAWSVGQGGSGNTIYF

clone size: NA
J gene: TRBJ2-2
D gene: TRBD2
V gene: TRBV9
CDR3 DNA: TGTGCCAGCAGGGACCTCGGCGGGAGGGCGAACACCGGGGAGCTGTTTTTT
CDR3 protein: CASRDLGGRANTGELFF

clone size: NA
J gene: TRBJ2-7
D gene: TRBD1
V gene: TRBV23-1
CDR3 DNA: TGCGCCAGCAGTCACGACAGGGGGTATCAGTACTTC
CDR3 protein: CASSHDRGYQYF

clone size: few
J gene: TRBJ2-1
D gene: TRBD2
V gene: TRBV7-8
CDR3 DNA: TGTGCCAGCAGCCAAAGCGGGAGGGCCGGTGGGTCCTACAATGAGCAGTTCTTC
CDR3 protein: CASSQSGRAGGSYNEQFF